The next 7 T cell receptor beta chains were all read from a single sample in a study of T cell responses to AZD1222 COVID-19 vaccine. The repertoire was sequenced with immunoSEQ multiplex PCR; TCRdb's copy has only in-frame clones and lacks some. The sample lists more than 110,000 clones, 80% to 95% seen once, with 2.8% in the top ten. The source material was peripheral blood, sampled on day 0 of AZD1222 vaccination. The source of these receptors is an adult in good health.

The chain recombines TRBV9 with TRBJ2-1, with D perhaps TRBD1 (5 bases). Germline V lookup: CDR1 SGDLS, CDR2 YYNGEE. V was pared by 4 bases and J by 0 bases, with 14 bases between. The CDR3 covers 16 residues. The DNA for the CDR3 is TGTGCCAGCAGCTTATCAGGGATGAGCTCCTACAATGAGCAGTTCTTC. This codes for CASSLSGMSSYNEQFF.

This clone appeared once. The chain joins TRBV9 to TRBJ1-1; weak D call: TRBD1 (5 bases). V was shortened by 0 bases and J by 0 bases, with 12 bases between the two germline ends. Germline assignment: CDR1 SGDLS and CDR2 YYNGEE. The CDR3 sequence is 16 residues long. CDR3 sequence: CASSVGSRDVNTEAFF. CDR3 DNA sequence: TGTGCCAGCAGCGTAGGAAGTAGGGACGTGAACACTGAAGCTTTCTTT.

The CDR3 nucleotides are TGTGCCAGCAGCTTAGGCGACGGTGGGGGGTGGACTGAAGCTTTCTTT. This translates into CASSLGDGGGWTEAFF. V gene TRBV11-3 combines with J gene TRBJ1-1, with D perhaps matching TRBD1 (5 bases). Trimming took off 1 base at V and 5 bases at J, with 17 bases between the two ends. CDR3 length: 16 residues. Germline assignment: CDR1 SGHNT and CDR2 YENEEA.

This sequence joins TRBV11-2 and TRBJ2-7; perhaps TRBD1 as D (6 bases). From germline, CDR1 is SGHAT and CDR2 FQNNGV. V lost 5 bases and J 7 bases, leaving 21 bases between the germline ends. CDR3 size: 15 residues. The CDR3 bases are TGTGCCAGCAGCCCATCTGGGCAGGGGCGAGGGGAGCAGTACTTC. Amino acids: CASSPSGQGRGEQYF.

J is TRBJ2-2 and V is TRBV19; TRBD1 agrees at 9 bases. Losses at the gene ends were 1 base for V and 9 bases for J; bases not matched to a gene: 15. The germline CDR1 and CDR2 sequences are LNHDA and SQIVND (reference sequence). The CDR3 sequence is 18 residues long. The CDR3 DNA is TGTGCCAGTAGTATAGTGGGCGGACAGGGGAACCTGAGACGGGAGCTGTTTTTT. As protein: CASSIVGGQGNLRRELFF.

The chain employs TRBV6-1 and TRBJ1-1, with D unresolved. Germline V gene data show CDR1 as MNHNS and CDR2 as SASEGT. The CDR3 has 15 amino acids. Trimming removed 2 bases from V and 3 bases from J, with 13 bases in between. The CDR3, as DNA: TGTGCCAGCAGTGAACTGAGGACGGAGGACACTGAAGCTTTCTTT. Translation: CASSELRTEDTEAFF.

The chain links TRBV18 to TRBJ2-1; perhaps TRBD2 as D (5 bases). Trimming removed 2 bases at V and 9 bases at J, with 14 bases between. Germline V lookup: CDR1 KGHSH, CDR2 LQKENI. This CDR3 is 14 amino acids long. In nucleotides, the CDR3 is TGTGCCAGCTCACCAGAGTATGGGAGTGCTGAGCAGTTCTTC. This codes for CASSPEYGSAEQFF.